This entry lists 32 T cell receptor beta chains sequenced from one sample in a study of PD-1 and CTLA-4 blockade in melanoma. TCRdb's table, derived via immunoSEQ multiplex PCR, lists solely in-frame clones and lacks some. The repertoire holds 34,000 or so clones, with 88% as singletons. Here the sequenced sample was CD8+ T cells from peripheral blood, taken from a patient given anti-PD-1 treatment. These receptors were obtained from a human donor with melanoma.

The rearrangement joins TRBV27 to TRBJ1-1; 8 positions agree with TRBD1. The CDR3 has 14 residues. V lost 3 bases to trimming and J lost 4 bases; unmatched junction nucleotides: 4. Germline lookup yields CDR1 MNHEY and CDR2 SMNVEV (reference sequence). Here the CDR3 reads CASSFTDRGTEAFF. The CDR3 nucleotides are TGTGCCAGCAGTTTTACAGACAGGGGCACTGAAGCTTTCTTT.

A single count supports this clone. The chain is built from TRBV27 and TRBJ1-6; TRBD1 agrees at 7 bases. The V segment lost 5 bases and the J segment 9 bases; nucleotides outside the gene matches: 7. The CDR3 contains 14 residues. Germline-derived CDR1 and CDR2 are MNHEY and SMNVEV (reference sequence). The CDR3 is CASSPGTVLSPLHF. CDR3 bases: TGTGCCAGCAGTCCCGGGACAGTCCTTTCACCCCTCCACTTT.

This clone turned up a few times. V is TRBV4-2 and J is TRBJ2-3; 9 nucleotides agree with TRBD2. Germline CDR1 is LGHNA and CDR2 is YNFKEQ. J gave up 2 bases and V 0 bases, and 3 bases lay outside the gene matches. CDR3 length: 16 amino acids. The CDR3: CASSQEIAGATDTQYF. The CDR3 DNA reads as TGTGCCAGCAGCCAAGAAATAGCGGGGGCCACAGATACGCAGTATTTT.

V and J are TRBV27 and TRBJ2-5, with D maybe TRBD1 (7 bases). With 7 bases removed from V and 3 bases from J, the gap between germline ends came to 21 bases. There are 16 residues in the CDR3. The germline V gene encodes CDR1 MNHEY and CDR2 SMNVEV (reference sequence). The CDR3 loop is CASTPGGSGAEETQYF. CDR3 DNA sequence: TGTGCCAGCACCCCAGGGGGTAGCGGAGCGGAAGAGACCCAGTACTTC.

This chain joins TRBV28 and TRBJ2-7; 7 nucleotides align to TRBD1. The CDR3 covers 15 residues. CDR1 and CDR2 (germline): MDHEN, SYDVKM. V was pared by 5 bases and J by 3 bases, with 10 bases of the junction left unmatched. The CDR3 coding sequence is TGTGCCAGCAGTCCCAGACAGGGAAAGGGCTACGAGCAGTACTTC. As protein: CASSPRQGKGYEQYF.

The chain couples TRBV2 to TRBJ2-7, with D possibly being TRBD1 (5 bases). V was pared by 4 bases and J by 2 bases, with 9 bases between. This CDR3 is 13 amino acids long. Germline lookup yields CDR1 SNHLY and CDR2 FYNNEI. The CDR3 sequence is CASSVGPTYEQYF. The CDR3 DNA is TGTGCCAGCAGTGTGGGGCCCACCTACGAGCAGTACTTC.

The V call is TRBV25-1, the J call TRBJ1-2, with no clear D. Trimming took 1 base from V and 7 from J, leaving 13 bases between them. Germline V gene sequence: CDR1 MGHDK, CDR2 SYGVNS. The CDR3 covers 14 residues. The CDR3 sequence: CASSELGGIGGYTF. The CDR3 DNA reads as TGTGCCAGCAGTGAATTGGGAGGGATAGGTGGCTACACCTTC.

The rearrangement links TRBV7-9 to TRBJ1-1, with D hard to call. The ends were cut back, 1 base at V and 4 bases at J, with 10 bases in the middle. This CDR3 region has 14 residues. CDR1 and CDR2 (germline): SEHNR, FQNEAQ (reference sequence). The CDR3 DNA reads TGTGCCAGCAGCTTAGTCTCCGATGGCACTGAAGCTTTCTTT. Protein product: CASSLVSDGTEAFF.

The CDR3 region has the DNA TGTGCTAGTGGTTTGGTTACCGGGACACCTAGCACAGATACGCAGTATTTT. Translation: CASGLVTGTPSTDTQYF. The chain joins TRBV12-5 to TRBJ2-3; perhaps TRBD1 as D (6 bases). The CDR3 is made up of 17 amino acids. V was trimmed by 0 bases and J by 0 bases, leaving 13 bases between them. CDR1 LGHNT and CDR2 FRNRAP come from the germline V gene.

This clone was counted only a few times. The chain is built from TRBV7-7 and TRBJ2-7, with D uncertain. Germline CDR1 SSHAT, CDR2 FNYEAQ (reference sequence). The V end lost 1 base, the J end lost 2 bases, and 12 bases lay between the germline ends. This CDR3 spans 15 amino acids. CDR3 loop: CASSLGIGPPYEQYF. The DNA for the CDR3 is TGTGCCAGCAGCTTAGGAATAGGGCCTCCCTACGAGCAGTACTTC.

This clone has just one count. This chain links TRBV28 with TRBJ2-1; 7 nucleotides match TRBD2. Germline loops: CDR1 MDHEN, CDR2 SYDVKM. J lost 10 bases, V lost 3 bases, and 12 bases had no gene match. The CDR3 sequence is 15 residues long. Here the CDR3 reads CASSFRQRGNNEQFF. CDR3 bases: TGTGCCAGCAGTTTCCGACAGCGGGGTAATAACGAGCAGTTCTTC.

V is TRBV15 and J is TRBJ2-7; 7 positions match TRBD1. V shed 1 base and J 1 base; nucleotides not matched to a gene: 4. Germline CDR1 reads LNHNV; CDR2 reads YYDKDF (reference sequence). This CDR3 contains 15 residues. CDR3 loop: CATSRAAGGSYEQYF. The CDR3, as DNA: TGTGCCACCAGCAGAGCGGCAGGGGGTTCCTACGAGCAGTACTTC. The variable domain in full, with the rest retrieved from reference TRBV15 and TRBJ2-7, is DAMVIQNPRYQVTQFGKPVTLSCSQTLNHNVMYWYQQKSSQAPKLLFHYYDKDFNNEADTPDNFQSRRPNTSFCFLDIRSPGLGDTAMYLCATSRAAGGSYEQYFGPGTRLTVT.

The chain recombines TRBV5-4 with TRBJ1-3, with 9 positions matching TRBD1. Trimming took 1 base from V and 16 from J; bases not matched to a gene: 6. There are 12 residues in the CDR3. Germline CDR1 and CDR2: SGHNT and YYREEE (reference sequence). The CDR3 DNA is TGTGCCAGCAGCTTGTTTCGGACAGGGGAGTATTTT. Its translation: CASSLFRTGEYF.

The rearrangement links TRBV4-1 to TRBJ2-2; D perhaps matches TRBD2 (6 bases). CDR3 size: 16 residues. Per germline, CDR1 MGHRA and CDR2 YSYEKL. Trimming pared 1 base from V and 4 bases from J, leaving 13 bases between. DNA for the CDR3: TGCGCCAGCAGCCAAGGGCCCGTGGAGGGCACCGGGGAGCTGTTTTTT. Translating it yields CASSQGPVEGTGELFF.

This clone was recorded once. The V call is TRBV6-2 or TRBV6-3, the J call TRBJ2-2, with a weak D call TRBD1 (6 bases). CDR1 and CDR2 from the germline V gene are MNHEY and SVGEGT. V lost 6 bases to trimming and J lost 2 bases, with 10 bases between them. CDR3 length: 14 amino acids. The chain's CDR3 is CASSSGTNTGELFF. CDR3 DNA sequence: TGTGCCAGCAGCTCCGGGACAAACACCGGGGAGCTGTTTTTT.

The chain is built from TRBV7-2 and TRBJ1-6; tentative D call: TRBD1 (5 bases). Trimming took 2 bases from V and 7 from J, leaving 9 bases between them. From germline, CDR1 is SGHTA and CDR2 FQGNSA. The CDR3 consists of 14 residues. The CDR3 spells CASSLNRQNSPLHF. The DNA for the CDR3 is TGTGCCAGCAGCTTAAACAGACAGAATTCACCCCTCCACTTT.

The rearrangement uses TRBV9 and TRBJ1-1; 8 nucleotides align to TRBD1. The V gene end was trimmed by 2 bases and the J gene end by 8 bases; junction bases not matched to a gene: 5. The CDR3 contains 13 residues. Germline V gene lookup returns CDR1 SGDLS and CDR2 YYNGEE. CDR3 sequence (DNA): TGTGCCAGCAGCGTCCTTGGGGACAGGGAAGCTTTCTTT. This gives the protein CASSVLGDREAFF.

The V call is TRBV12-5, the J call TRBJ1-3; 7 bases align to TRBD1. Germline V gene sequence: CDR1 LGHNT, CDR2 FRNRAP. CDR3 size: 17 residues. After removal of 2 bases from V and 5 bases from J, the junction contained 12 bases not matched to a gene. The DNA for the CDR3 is TGTGCTAGTGGTTTGCCCCGGACAGGCAGAGAAAGAAACACCATATATTTT. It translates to CASGLPRTGRERNTIYF.

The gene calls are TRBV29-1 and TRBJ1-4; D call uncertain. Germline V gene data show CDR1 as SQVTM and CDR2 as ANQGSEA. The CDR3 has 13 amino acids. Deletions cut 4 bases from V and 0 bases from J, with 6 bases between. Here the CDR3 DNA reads TGCAGCGTTGCAATTACAACTAATGAAAAACTGTTTTTT. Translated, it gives CSVAITTNEKLFF.

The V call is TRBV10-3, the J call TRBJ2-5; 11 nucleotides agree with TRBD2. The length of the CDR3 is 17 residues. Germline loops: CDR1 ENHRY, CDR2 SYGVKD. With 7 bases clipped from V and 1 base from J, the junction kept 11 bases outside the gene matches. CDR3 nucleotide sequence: TGTGCCATCAAAGAGTCAAGTAGCGGGGGGGCCCAAGAGACCCAGTACTTC. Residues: CAIKESSSGGAQETQYF.

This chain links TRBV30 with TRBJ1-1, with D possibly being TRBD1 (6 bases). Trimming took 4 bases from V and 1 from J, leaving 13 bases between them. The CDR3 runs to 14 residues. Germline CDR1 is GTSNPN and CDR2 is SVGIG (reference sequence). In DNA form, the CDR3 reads TGTGCCTGGACCGGGACACCGAAGAACACTGAAGCTTTCTTT. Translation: CAWTGTPKNTEAFF.

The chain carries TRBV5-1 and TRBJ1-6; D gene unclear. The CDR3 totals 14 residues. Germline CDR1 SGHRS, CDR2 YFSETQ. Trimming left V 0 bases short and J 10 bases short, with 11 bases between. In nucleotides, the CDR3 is TGCGCCAGCAGCTTGGGAAGGGAGGGCTCACCCCTCCACTTT. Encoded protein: CASSLGREGSPLHF.

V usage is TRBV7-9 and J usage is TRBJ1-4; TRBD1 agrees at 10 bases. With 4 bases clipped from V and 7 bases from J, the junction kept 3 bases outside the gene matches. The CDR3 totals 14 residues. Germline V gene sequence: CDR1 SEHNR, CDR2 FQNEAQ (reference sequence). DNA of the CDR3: TGTGCCAGCAGCTCCCGGGACAGGGGTGAAAAACTGTTTTTT. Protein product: CASSSRDRGEKLFF.

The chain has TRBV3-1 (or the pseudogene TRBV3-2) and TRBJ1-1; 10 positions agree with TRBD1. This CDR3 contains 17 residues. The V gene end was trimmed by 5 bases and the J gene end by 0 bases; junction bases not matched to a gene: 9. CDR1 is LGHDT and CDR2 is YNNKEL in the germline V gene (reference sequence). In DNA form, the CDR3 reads TGTGCCAGCAGCGATCCAGGGACAGGGGACATGAACACTGAAGCTTTCTTT. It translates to CASSDPGTGDMNTEAFF.

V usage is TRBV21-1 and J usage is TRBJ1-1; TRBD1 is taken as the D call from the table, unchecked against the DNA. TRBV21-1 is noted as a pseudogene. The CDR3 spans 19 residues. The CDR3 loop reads CASIPAGTEANGARTEAFF. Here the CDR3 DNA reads TGTGCCAGCATCCCGGCCGGGACAGAAGCTAACGGGGCAAGGACTGAAGCTTTCTTT.

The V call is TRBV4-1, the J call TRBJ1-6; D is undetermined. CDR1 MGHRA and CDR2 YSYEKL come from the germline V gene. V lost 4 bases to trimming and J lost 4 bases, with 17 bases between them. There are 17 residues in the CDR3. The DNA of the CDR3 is TGCGCCAGCAGCCTCCCGGGCGAGGAAAATTATAATTCACCCCTCCACTTT. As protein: CASSLPGEENYNSPLHF.

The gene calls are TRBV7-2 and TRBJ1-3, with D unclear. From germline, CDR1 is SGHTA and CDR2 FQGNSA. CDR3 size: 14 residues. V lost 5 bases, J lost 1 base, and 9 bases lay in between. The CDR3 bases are TGTGCCAGCAGCGGACCAGCTTCTGGAAACACCATATATTTT. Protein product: CASSGPASGNTIYF.

The CDR3 spells CASSRDSERGTFF. CDR3 bases: TGTGCCAGCAGTCGGGACAGCGAACGCGGGACTTTCTTT. The chain is built from TRBV13 and TRBJ1-1, with TRBD1 identical over 7 bases. The CDR3 extends over 13 amino acids. J was trimmed by 12 bases and V by 6 bases; bases with no gene match: 13. The germline CDR1 and CDR2 sequences are PRHDT and FYEKMQ (reference sequence).

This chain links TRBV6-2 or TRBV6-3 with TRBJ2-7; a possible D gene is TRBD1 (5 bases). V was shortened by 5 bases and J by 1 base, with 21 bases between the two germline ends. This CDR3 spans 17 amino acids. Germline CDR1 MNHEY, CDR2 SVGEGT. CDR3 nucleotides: TGTGCCAGCAGTAAGTACGAGCCCACAGGTTATTCCTACGAGCAGTACTTC. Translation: CASSKYEPTGYSYEQYF.

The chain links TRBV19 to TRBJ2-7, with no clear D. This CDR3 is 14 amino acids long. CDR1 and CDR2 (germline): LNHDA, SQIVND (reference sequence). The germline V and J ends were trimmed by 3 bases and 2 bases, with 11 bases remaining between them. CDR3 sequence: CASSIQFPTYEQYF. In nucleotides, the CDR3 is TGTGCCAGTAGTATCCAGTTCCCAACCTACGAGCAGTACTTC.

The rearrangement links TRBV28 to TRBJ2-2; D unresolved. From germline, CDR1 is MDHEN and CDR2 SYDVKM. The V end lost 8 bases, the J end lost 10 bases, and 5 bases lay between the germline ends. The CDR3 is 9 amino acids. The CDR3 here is CASGVELFF. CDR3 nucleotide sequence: TGTGCCAGCGGGGTGGAGCTGTTTTTT.

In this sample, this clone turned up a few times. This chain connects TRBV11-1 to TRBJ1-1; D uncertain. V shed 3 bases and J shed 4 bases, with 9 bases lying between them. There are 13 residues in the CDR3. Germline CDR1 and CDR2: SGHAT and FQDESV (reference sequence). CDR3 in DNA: TGTGCCAGCAGCTTGGGCAGAGCCACTGAAGCTTTCTTT. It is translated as CASSLGRATEAFF.